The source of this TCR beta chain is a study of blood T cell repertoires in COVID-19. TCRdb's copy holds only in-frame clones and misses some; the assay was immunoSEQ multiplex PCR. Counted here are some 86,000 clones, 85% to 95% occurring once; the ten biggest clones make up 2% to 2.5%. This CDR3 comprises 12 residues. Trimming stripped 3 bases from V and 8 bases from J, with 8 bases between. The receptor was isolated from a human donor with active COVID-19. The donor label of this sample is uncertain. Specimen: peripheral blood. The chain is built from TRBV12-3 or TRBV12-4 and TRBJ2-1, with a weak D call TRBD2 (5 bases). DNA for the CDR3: TGTGCCAGCAGTTTCGTGGGAGATGAGCAGTTCTTC. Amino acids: CASSFVGDEQFF.